The clone carrying this T cell receptor beta chain appeared many times. As yet, its antigen is unknown. Amplification yielded TCR beta CDR3 regions, with RNA transcripts as the source. The HTBI primer set served for first-round RT-PCR of the TCR CDR3. TCRdb used MiXCR to reprocess the multiplex PCR reads, holding one entry per CDR3 protein. The sample holds 650,000 to 750,000 distinct CDR3 sequences, 14% seen once. Losses at the gene ends were 9 bases for V and 6 bases for J; bases not matched to a gene: 8. CDR3 length: 13 amino acids. Germline CDR1 is PRHDT and CDR2 is FYEKMQ (reference sequence). Graves' hyperthyroidism was deemed stable given no ophthalmopathy progression within 18 months. Out of roughly 9.1 ml of fresh peripheral blood came the PBMCs. The data were obtained in a study of T cells in Graves' hyperthyroidism and ophthalmopathy. In the study overall: At initial diagnosis, before any treatment had begun, peripheral blood was obtained.

Notes on the study in general: Ophthalmopathy could be told apart from stable hyperthyroidism with a 13 V-J model.

Sequenced sample: blood. The source is a woman between 18 and 30 years old with Graves' hyperthyroidism. The rearrangement uses TRBV13 and TRBJ1-2, with 9 bases that match TRBD1. CDR3 sequence (DNA): TGTGCCAGTTATGGGACAGGGAAGAATGGCTACACCTTC. Protein: CASYGTGKNGYTF.